The rows below give T cell receptor beta chains drawn from one sample of a study of neurological immune-mediated disorders. TCRdb independently ran MiXCR on the 5' RACE reads; one entry per CDR3 protein. The data contain some 38,000 distinct CDR3 sequences, 3% to 4% of them seen just once; the ten biggest clones take up about 2.2%. Source material: PBMCs. Receptor source: a man aged 25 to 40 with multiple sclerosis. Both conserved end residues are part of each CDR3. The D gene is left open where the match is weak. Clone size is shown for a subset of rows, as once, few, many or a class of expanded clone.

clone_size,v_call,j_call,cdr3_length,d_call,cdr3_aa,cdr3_nt
-,TRBV6-6,TRBJ1-1,11,-,CASTKWAEAFF,TGTGCCAGCACAAAGTGGGCTGAAGCTTTCTTT
many,TRBV2,TRBJ2-1,15,-,CASTSEGQGNNEQFF,TGTGCCAGCACCTCGGAGGGACAAGGGAACAATGAGCAGTTCTTC
many,TRBV7-2,TRBJ1-2,13,-,CASSQVPEYGYTF,TGTGCCAGCAGTCAGGTTCCGGAATATGGCTACACCTTC
many,TRBV20-1,TRBJ2-7,13,-,CSARAGTDYEQYF,TGCAGTGCTAGAGCCGGGACTGATTACGAGCAGTACTTC
many,TRBV10-2,TRBJ1-5,16,TRBD1,CASSGGGQGGDQPQHF,TGCGCCAGCAGTGGTGGCGGGCAGGGGGGCGATCAGCCCCAGCATTTT
many,TRBV11-2,TRBJ2-1,14,TRBD1,CASSQGSTGDEQFF,TGTGCCAGCAGCCAAGGTTCGACAGGGGATGAGCAGTTCTTC
many,TRBV5-1,TRBJ2-7,13,-,CASSVGDPYEQYF,TGCGCCAGCAGCGTCGGCGATCCCTACGAGCAGTACTTC
many,TRBV6-4,TRBJ2-2,14,-,CASSDRPITGELFF,TGTGCCAGCAGTGACCGGCCAATCACCGGGGAGCTGTTTTTT
many,TRBV11-2,TRBJ1-1,11,-,CASIRFTEAFF,TGTGCCAGCATTCGTTTTACTGAAGCTTTCTTT
many,TRBV12-3/TRBV12-4,TRBJ1-4,14,-,CASRWRGRQEKLFF,TGTGCCAGCAGATGGCGTGGACGGCAGGAAAAACTGTTTTTT
many,TRBV6-5,TRBJ1-2,12,-,CASSSTTYGYTF,TGTGCCAGCAGCAGTACGACCTATGGCTACACCTTC
many,TRBV4-3,TRBJ2-5,13,-,CASSPRLGETQYF,TGCGCCAGCAGCCCTCGGCTGGGAGAGACCCAGTACTTC
many,TRBV7-9,TRBJ1-2,13,-,CASRPSVTTDYTF,TGTGCCAGCAGACCATCGGTAACCACCGACTACACCTTC
many,TRBV12-3/TRBV12-4,TRBJ2-2,13,-,CASSLGQTGELFF,TGTGCCAGCAGTTTAGGGCAAACCGGGGAGCTGTTTTTT
many,TRBV6-5,TRBJ2-7,15,-,CASSYSKSGPYEQYF,TGTGCCAGCAGTTACTCGAAGTCGGGGCCCTACGAGCAGTACTTC
many,TRBV20-1,TRBJ1-2,13,-,CSANSLGNYGYTF,TGCAGTGCCAATTCACTGGGAAACTATGGCTACACCTTC
few,TRBV7-2,TRBJ2-3,14,-,CASTKGGGEDTQYF,TGTGCCAGCACCAAAGGGGGGGGTGAAGATACGCAGTATTTT
many,TRBV5-1,TRBJ1-3,15,TRBD1,CASSRDRASGNTIYF,TGCGCCAGCAGCCGCGACAGGGCTTCTGGAAACACCATATATTTT
many,TRBV7-2,TRBJ2-3,17,-,CASWRGAGNRGTDTQYF,TGTGCCAGCTGGAGGGGGGCAGGGAATAGGGGCACAGATACGCAGTATTTT
many,TRBV7-9,TRBJ2-3,15,-,CASSSPVVGADTQYF,TGTGCCAGCAGCTCACCAGTCGTCGGGGCAGATACGCAGTATTTT
many,TRBV7-2,TRBJ2-3,15,-,CASSLDYSSTDTQYF,TGTGCCAGCAGCTTAGACTATTCTAGCACAGATACGCAGTATTTT
many,TRBV7-8,TRBJ1-1,16,-,CASSLGRRRLNTEAFF,TGTGCCAGCAGCTTAGGACGGAGAAGATTGAACACTGAAGCTTTCTTT
many,TRBV20-1,TRBJ2-7,14,-,CSARDVRGAYEQYF,TGCAGTGCTAGGGACGTCAGGGGAGCCTACGAGCAGTACTTC
many,TRBV9,TRBJ2-3,18,-,CASSGGGQDILGTDTQYF,TGTGCCAGCAGCGGGGGGGGACAGGACATCTTAGGAACAGATACGCAGTATTTT
many,TRBV29-1,TRBJ2-3,17,TRBD2,CSVEGSGGMISTDTQYF,TGCAGCGTTGAAGGTAGCGGGGGGATGATTAGCACAGATACGCAGTATTTT
many,TRBV6-4,TRBJ1-1,17,TRBD1,CASSDSWTGASVTEAFF,TGTGCCAGCAGTGACTCCTGGACAGGGGCAAGTGTCACTGAAGCTTTCTTT
many,TRBV15,TRBJ1-1,11,-,CATRKNTEAFF,TGTGCCACCCGCAAAAACACTGAAGCTTTCTTT
many,TRBV3-1,TRBJ2-2,16,TRBD2,CASSQLAGANTGELFF,TGTGCCAGCAGCCAACTAGCGGGTGCGAACACCGGGGAGCTGTTTTTT
many,TRBV9,TRBJ1-2,16,-,CASSLDSTETNYGYTF,TGTGCCAGCAGCCTGGATTCGACAGAGACCAACTATGGCTACACCTTC
many,TRBV7-2,TRBJ2-3,12,-,CASSVAGDTQYF,TGTGCCAGCAGCGTTGCAGGGGATACGCAGTATTTT
many,TRBV4-2,TRBJ2-1,17,-,CASSQGAPGGPFNEQFF,TGTGCCAGCAGCCAAGGGGCTCCGGGGGGCCCCTTTAATGAGCAGTTCTTC
many,TRBV7-9,TRBJ1-5,12,-,CASSLDYQPQHF,TGTGCCAGCAGCTTAGATTATCAGCCCCAGCATTTT
many,TRBV6-5,TRBJ2-7,18,TRBD1,CASSTPGQDPLPLYEQYF,TGTGCCAGCAGTACACCGGGACAGGACCCGTTGCCCCTCTACGAGCAGTACTTC
many,TRBV29-1,TRBJ1-1,14,-,CSVVRAAENTEAFF,TGCAGCGTTGTAAGGGCGGCCGAGAACACTGAAGCTTTCTTT
many,TRBV12-3/TRBV12-4,TRBJ1-2,13,-,CASSFRQLYGYTF,TGTGCCAGCAGTTTTCGACAGCTCTATGGCTACACCTTC
many,TRBV9,TRBJ2-1,14,TRBD2,CASSPRDYSNEQFF,TGTGCCAGCAGCCCCCGGGACTACTCCAATGAGCAGTTCTTC
-,TRBV3-1,TRBJ2-7,15,TRBD1,CASSRGDRATYEQYF,TGTGCCAGCAGCAGGGGAGACAGGGCTACCTACGAGCAGTACTTC
many,TRBV29-1,TRBJ1-2,11,-,CSAPGFYGYTF,TGCAGCGCCCCAGGATTCTATGGCTACACCTTC
many,TRBV20-1,TRBJ2-7,12,-,CSATQGKNEQYF,TGCAGTGCTACTCAGGGGAAGAACGAGCAGTACTTC
-,TRBV6-2/TRBV6-3,TRBJ1-5,13,-,CASSSQESQPQNF,TGTGCCAGCAGTTCACAGGAAAGTCAGCCCCAGAATTTT
many,TRBV10-3,TRBJ2-3,14,-,CASLPWGSTDTQYF,TGTGCCAGCCTTCCTTGGGGGAGCACAGATACGCAGTATTTT
many,TRBV20-1,TRBJ2-5,13,-,CSARAPVQETQYF,TGCAGTGCTAGAGCGCCGGTCCAAGAGACCCAGTACTTC
-,TRBV20-1,TRBJ2-5,12,-,CSADRRGETQYF,TGCAGTGCTGACCGACGTGGGGAGACCCAGTACTTC
few,TRBV20-1,TRBJ1-2,14,TRBD1,CSHLSYRGVGGYTF,TGCAGTCACCTCTCTTACAGGGGAGTAGGTGGCTACACCTTC
many,TRBV14,TRBJ2-4,16,-,CASSQEGGRAKNIQYF,TGTGCCAGCAGCCAAGAAGGGGGACGAGCCAAAAACATTCAGTACTTC
many,TRBV7-3,TRBJ1-2,13,-,CASSLDGSDGYTF,TGTGCCAGCAGCTTAGACGGATCCGATGGCTACACCTTC
many,TRBV24-1,TRBJ2-7,13,-,CATSDRWGDEQYF,TGTGCCACCAGTGACAGGTGGGGCGACGAGCAGTACTTC
many,TRBV12-3/TRBV12-4,TRBJ2-7,14,TRBD1,CASSLFTGAYEQYF,TGTGCCAGCAGTTTATTCACAGGGGCCTACGAGCAGTACTTC
many,TRBV5-1,TRBJ2-4,14,-,CASSLDLGKNIQYF,TGCGCCAGCAGCTTGGATTTAGGGAAAAACATTCAGTACTTC
many,TRBV20-1,TRBJ1-5,16,-,CSASPPRDGGHQPQHF,TGCAGTGCTAGCCCTCCAAGGGACGGTGGACATCAGCCCCAGCATTTT
few,TRBV6-5,TRBJ2-7,14,-,CASKGTPKIYEQYF,TGTGCCAGCAAGGGGACCCCGAAGATATACGAGCAGTACTTC
many,TRBV4-3,TRBJ2-3,16,TRBD2,CASSQDTSGGTDTQYF,TGCGCCAGCAGCCAAGATACCAGCGGGGGGACAGATACGCAGTATTTT
many,TRBV6-2/TRBV6-3,TRBJ2-3,13,TRBD2,CASMLAGTDTQYF,TGTGCCAGCATGCTAGCGGGCACAGATACGCAGTATTTT
many,TRBV20-1,TRBJ2-7,12,-,CSASSGSYEQYF,TGCAGTGCTAGTTCAGGATCCTACGAGCAGTACTTC
many,TRBV20-1,TRBJ2-3,13,-,CSEKGVAEDTQYF,TGCAGCGAAAAGGGCGTGGCTGAAGATACGCAGTATTTT